The clone carrying this T cell receptor (beta chain) was counted at least ten times. Its antigen is not known. The data were obtained in a study of read filtering for tumor transcriptome and immune sequencing. Study information: The cohort had approximately 16 men and approximately 14 women aged roughly 45 to 90, mean roughly 70 years. R-ISS stage counts were 8 for I, 16 for II, six or seven for III.

Study-wide findings and caveats: Roughly 80% of IR-seq clonotypes had one read, totaling about 3.5% of reads; RNA-seq: around 77% and 45%.

The CDR3 is 13 residues long. V shed 4 bases, J shed 6 bases, and the junction held 3 bases outside the gene matches. The germline V gene has CDR1 LGHDT and CDR2 YNNKEL (reference sequence). Molecular barcoded adaptors covering alpha/delta and beta/gamma chains were used on about 0.4 ug RNA. A single record per CDR3 protein comes from TCRdb applying MiXCR to the reads. The repertoire holds some 9,000 distinct CDR3 sequences, with about 15% as singletons. J is TRBJ2-3 and V is TRBV3-1; 8 nucleotides agree with TRBD1. Sequencing was carried out using a population of CD138-negative cells sorted from bone marrow. The TCR sequence derives from a donor aged 40 or over with multiple myeloma. The CDR3 region is CASSRTGGDTQYF. CDR3 nucleotide sequence: TGTGCCAGCAGCCGCACAGGGGGGGATACGCAGTATTTT.